The 17 T cell receptor beta chains presented below share a single source sample, sequenced in a study of PD-1 blockade in classical Hodgkin lymphoma. Profiling relied on immunoSEQ multiplex PCR, and the TCRdb table lists in-frame clones only, not all of them. This sample yields 95,000 to 120,000 clones, of which about 88% are seen a single time; approximately 20% belongs to the top ten. Exposure to brentuximab vedotin varied, and each patient had relapsed following autologous stem cell transplantation. Sample: peripheral blood mononuclear cells (PBMCs), taken before the second cycle of nivolumab. The receptors were gathered from a human donor with classical Hodgkin lymphoma.

V usage is TRBV14 and J usage is TRBJ1-4; the D is unclear. The V gene's germline CDR1 is SGHDN and CDR2 FVKESK. Trimming removed 5 bases at V and 4 bases at J, with 14 bases between. This CDR3 is 15 amino acids long. The CDR3, as DNA: TGTGCCAGCAGCACGGGCCTCCTCCATAATGAAAAACTGTTTTTT. Its translation: CASSTGLLHNEKLFF.

The chain has TRBV13 and TRBJ2-5; TRBD2 is a possible D gene (7 bases). CDR3 length: 17 residues. V was cut by 5 bases and J by 2 bases, with 21 bases left in between. Germline lookup yields CDR1 PRHDT and CDR2 FYEKMQ (reference sequence). The CDR3 bases are TGTGCCAGCAGCAAAATCACAGGGAGGGGTTTACAAGAGACCCAGTACTTC. It specifies CASSKITGRGLQETQYF.

The V and J genes are TRBV27 and TRBJ2-1, with D perhaps TRBD1 (6 bases). Deletions cut 5 bases from V and 1 base from J, with 12 bases between. CDR3 length: 15 amino acids. The V gene's germline CDR1 is MNHEY and CDR2 SMNVEV (reference sequence). In DNA form, the CDR3 reads TGTGCCAGCAGTATCGGGCAGGGGTCCTACAATGAGCAGTTCTTC. This gives the protein CASSIGQGSYNEQFF.

The rearrangement links TRBV18 to TRBJ2-7; tentatively, D is TRBD2 (6 bases). The CDR3 covers 14 residues. Germline CDR1 reads KGHSH; CDR2 reads LQKENI. The V gene lost 0 bases and the J gene lost 3 bases, with 9 bases spanning the gap. The CDR3 region is CASSPPGGLYEQYF. CDR3 nucleotides: TGTGCCAGCTCACCACCGGGGGGTCTCTACGAGCAGTACTTC.

The CDR3 nucleotides are TGTGCCAGTAGTATAGATGGCAGCCTCACTGAAGCTTTCTTT. Translated: CASSIDGSLTEAFF. V usage is TRBV19 and J usage is TRBJ1-1; D ambiguous. The germline V gene encodes CDR1 LNHDA and CDR2 SQIVND (reference sequence). The CDR3 has 14 residues. The V end lost 0 bases, the J end lost 4 bases, and 9 bases lay between the germline ends.

V usage is TRBV27 and J usage is TRBJ2-7; 8 bases agree with TRBD1. The CDR3 is 14 residues long. J gave up 2 bases and V 5 bases, and 5 bases lay outside the gene matches. Germline loops: CDR1 MNHEY, CDR2 SMNVEV (reference sequence). The CDR3 loop is CASSLTGGPYEQYF. The CDR3 nucleotides read TGTGCCAGCAGTCTAACAGGGGGACCCTACGAGCAGTACTTC.

This clone appeared a single time. V gene TRBV4-1 combines with J gene TRBJ2-7; D is possibly TRBD1 (5 bases). V was cut by 4 bases and J by 1 base, with 17 bases left in between. This CDR3 region has 16 residues. CDR1 is MGHRA and CDR2 is YSYEKL in the germline V gene. The CDR3 loop reads CASSPSDTPRSYEQYF. The CDR3 nucleotides read TGCGCCAGCAGCCCTTCGGACACGCCCCGGTCCTACGAGCAGTACTTC.

The table lists this clone with a few counts. This rearrangement joins TRBV19 to TRBJ2-7, with 10 bases identical to TRBD1. The V segment lost 9 bases and the J segment 1 base; nucleotides outside the gene matches: 6. The CDR3 extends over 14 amino acids. Germline V gene lookup returns CDR1 LNHDA and CDR2 SQIVND (reference sequence). The CDR3 spells CARARDRGSYEQYF. The CDR3, as DNA: TGTGCCAGGGCCCGGGACAGGGGTTCCTACGAGCAGTACTTC.

The V and J genes are TRBV7-9 and TRBJ1-2, with 7 nucleotides matching TRBD1. The CDR3 sequence is 17 residues long. Per the germline V gene, CDR1 is SEHNR and CDR2 is FQNEAQ (reference sequence). J gave up 8 bases and V 3 bases, and 18 bases lay outside the gene matches. The CDR3 DNA reads TGTGCCAGCAGCTTCGCCGGGACAGCGGATACCCATGCGGGCTACACCTTC. Translation gives CASSFAGTADTHAGYTF.

This chain links TRBV15 with TRBJ1-4; no clear D gene. Germline V gene lookup returns CDR1 LNHNV and CDR2 YYDKDF (reference sequence). CDR3 length: 17 amino acids. Trimming left V 7 bases short and J 0 bases short, with 18 bases between. CDR3 protein: CATTNQRRAATNEKLFF. DNA for the CDR3: TGTGCCACCACCAACCAAAGACGGGCCGCAACTAATGAAAAACTGTTTTTT. Complete variable domain (other parts from reference TRBV15 and TRBJ1-4): DAMVIQNPRYQVTQFGKPVTLSCSQTLNHNVMYWYQQKSSQAPKLLFHYYDKDFNNEADTPDNFQSRRPNTSFCFLDIRSPGLGDTAMYLCATTNQRRAATNEKLFFGSGTQLSVL.

The rearrangement joins TRBV5-1 to TRBJ2-1; 7 nucleotides line up with TRBD2. Germline CDR1 reads SGHRS; CDR2 reads YFSETQ. V trimming: 0 bases; J trimming: 10 bases; junction bases outside the gene matches: 7. The CDR3 length is 14 residues. CDR3 loop: CASSLGAGVREQFF. The DNA of the CDR3 is TGCGCCAGCAGCTTGGGCGCGGGAGTTCGGGAGCAGTTCTTC.

The chain links TRBV7-2 to TRBJ1-1; TRBD1 matches at 7 bases. The CDR3 consists of 14 residues. The J segment lost 6 bases and the V segment lost 1 base, leaving 5 bases of the junction unmatched. From germline, CDR1 is SGHTA and CDR2 FQGNSA. DNA of the CDR3: TGTGCCAGCAGCTTAGTTGAGACAGGGCCTGAAGCTTTCTTT. Its protein product is CASSLVETGPEAFF.

The DNA of the CDR3 is TGTGCCAGCCTTTCGGACAACGCGGTCACCTTC. The encoded protein is CASLSDNAVTF. The chain joins TRBV6-6 to TRBJ1-2; the D gene is possibly TRBD1 (5 bases). The CDR3 spans 11 residues. V lost 8 bases to trimming and J lost 13 bases, with 17 bases between them. Per the germline V gene, CDR1 is MNHNY and CDR2 is SVGAGI (reference sequence).

The J gene is TRBJ1-5, the V gene TRBV5-6, with D uncertain. The CDR3 is 13 amino acids. Trimming left V 2 bases short and J 8 bases short, with 11 bases between. CDR1 is SGHDT, CDR2 YYEEEE, per germline. The CDR3, as DNA: TGTGCCAGCAGCTTAGAGGCGCAGAAGCCCCAGCATTTT. Translating gives CASSLEAQKPQHF. The full variable domain, with the rest looked up from reference TRBV5-6 and TRBJ1-5, is DAGVTQSPTHLIKTRGQQVTLRCSPKSGHDTVSWYQQALGQGPQFIFQYYEEEERQRGNFPDRFSGHQFPNYSSELNVNALLLGDSALYLCASSLEAQKPQHFGDGTRLSIL.

The CDR3 region is CASRLGQHGIGYTF. DNA for the CDR3: TGTGCCAGCAGGTTGGGACAGCATGGTATTGGCTACACCTTC. The chain combines TRBV6-1 with TRBJ1-2, with TRBD1 matching over 7 bases. Germline CDR1 reads MNHNS; CDR2 reads SASEGT. The J segment lost 7 bases and the V segment lost 6 bases, leaving 11 bases of the junction unmatched. The CDR3 runs to 14 residues.

With respect to this clone: The sample holds other DNA sequences that translate to the same CDR3. The chain recombines TRBV4-1 with TRBJ2-1, with 7 bases that match TRBD2. The V gene end was trimmed by 4 bases and the J gene end by 2 bases; junction bases not matched to a gene: 11. The V gene's germline CDR1 is MGHRA and CDR2 YSYEKL. The CDR3 covers 17 residues. In DNA, the CDR3 is TGCGCCAGCAGCCTACCAGAGGTCGGGGGGACCTACAATGAGCAGTTCTTC. Translated: CASSLPEVGGTYNEQFF.

J is TRBJ2-7 and V is TRBV10-1; TRBD2 aligns across 12 bases. This CDR3 region has 21 residues. Germline lookup yields CDR1 WNHNN and CDR2 SYGVQD (reference sequence). After removal of 3 bases from V and 0 bases from J, the junction contained 18 bases not matched to a gene. In nucleotides, the CDR3 is TGCGCCAGCAGTGATCTGCCCCTCGGACTAGCGGGAAGGTCGAGCTCCTACGAGCAGTACTTC. Its translation: CASSDLPLGLAGRSSSYEQYF.